A selection of T cell receptor beta chains follows, all from one sample in a study of blood T cell repertoires in COVID-19. Clones were read by immunoSEQ multiplex PCR, and TCRdb kept only the in-frame ones, dropping some. Found here are about 170,000 clones, around nine tenths of them singletons; the top ten hold approximately 0.77%. The sample comprised PBMCs or T cells enriched from blood (not recorded which). The source of these receptors is a woman aged 18-29 years who had recovered from COVID-19. The CDR3 runs from the conserved cysteine through the conserved F or W. D genes are given only for firm matches. Clone size appears in some rows only: once, few, many, or a class for an expanded clone.

DNA	CDR3	V	size	J	D
TGCGCCAGCAGCTTCCCCCTACGAATGAATGAGCAGTTCTTC	CASSFPLRMNEQFF	TRBV5-1	once	TRBJ2-1	NA
TGTGCCAGCAGTGACTCCTCGGGAGAGGTAGATACGCAGTATTTT	CASSDSSGEVDTQYF	TRBV6-4	NA	TRBJ2-3	NA
TGTGCCAGCAGCTCTCAGGGGGACACTGAAGCTTTCTTT	CASSSQGDTEAFF	TRBV5-5	NA	TRBJ1-1	TRBD1
TGTGCCAGCAGCCCCCCTCCGGGACAGGCGATGGGCGGCTACACCTTC	CASSPPPGQAMGGYTF	TRBV28	NA	TRBJ1-2	TRBD1
TGTGCCAGCAGCTTGGGCCAGGGGGAGACCCAGTACTTC	CASSLGQGETQYF	TRBV5-4	NA	TRBJ2-5	NA
TGTGCCAGCAGTTCCGCCGGGACTAGCGGGAGGATAACAGATACGCAGTATTTT	CASSSAGTSGRITDTQYF	TRBV28	NA	TRBJ2-3	TRBD2
TGTGCCGCCCACGGTTGGCCAGGGGGAAACACTGAAGCTTTCTTT	CAAHGWPGGNTEAFF	TRBV6-5	NA	TRBJ1-1	TRBD1
TGTGCTAGTGGTTTGGGAACCCAGGGGGCCACCGGGGAGCTGTTTTTT	CASGLGTQGATGELFF	TRBV12-5	NA	TRBJ2-2	TRBD1
TGTGCCAGCAGGGGGACTAGCGGGAAGACAGATACGCAGTATTTT	CASRGTSGKTDTQYF	TRBV7-9	NA	TRBJ2-3	TRBD2
TGTGCCAGCAGCCCTTACAGAACAACTAATGAAAAACTGTTTTTT	CASSPYRTTNEKLFF	TRBV11-2	NA	TRBJ1-4	NA
TGTGCCAGTAGTAGCTCCGGGACAGGGGCTGGAAACACCATATATTTT	CASSSSGTGAGNTIYF	TRBV19	NA	TRBJ1-3	TRBD1
TGTGCCAGCAGCCCTCCCGGGACAGGGGGCCTGATTGGGGCCAACGTCCTGACTTTC	CASSPPGTGGLIGANVLTF	TRBV27	NA	TRBJ2-6	TRBD1
TGTGCCAGCAGCCGTGTCAGGGACATCTCCTACAATGAGCAGTTCTTC	CASSRVRDISYNEQFF	TRBV3-1/TRBV3-2	NA	TRBJ2-1	NA
TGTGGTGGAGCTCCCGGAAACACCATATATTTT	CGGAPGNTIYF	TRBV19	few	TRBJ1-3	NA
TGTGCCAGCAGTTTTGGCAGGGCTAACGGAAATCAGCCCCAGCATTTT	CASSFGRANGNQPQHF	TRBV28	NA	TRBJ1-5	NA
TGTGCCAGCCGGTCTCCGGCGGAAGGTCGGTATGGCTACACCTTC	CASRSPAEGRYGYTF	TRBV6-5	NA	TRBJ1-2	NA